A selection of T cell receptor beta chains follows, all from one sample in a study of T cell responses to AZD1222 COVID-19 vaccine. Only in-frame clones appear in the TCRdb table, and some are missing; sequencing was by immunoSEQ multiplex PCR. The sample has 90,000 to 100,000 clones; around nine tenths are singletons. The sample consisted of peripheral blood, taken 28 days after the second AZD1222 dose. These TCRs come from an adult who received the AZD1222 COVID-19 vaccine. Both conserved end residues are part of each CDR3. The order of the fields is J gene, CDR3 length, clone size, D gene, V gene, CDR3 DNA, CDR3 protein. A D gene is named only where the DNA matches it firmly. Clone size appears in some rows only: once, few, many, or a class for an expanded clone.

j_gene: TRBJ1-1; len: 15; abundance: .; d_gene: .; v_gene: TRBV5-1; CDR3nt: TGCGCCAGCAGTGATCAGGGAGGGGAAGTCACTGAAGCTTTCTTT; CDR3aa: CASSDQGGEVTEAFF
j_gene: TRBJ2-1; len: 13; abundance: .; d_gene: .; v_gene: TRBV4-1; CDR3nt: TGCGCCAGCAGCCAACGAACGGTAGACGAGCAGTTCTTC; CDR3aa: CASSQRTVDEQFF
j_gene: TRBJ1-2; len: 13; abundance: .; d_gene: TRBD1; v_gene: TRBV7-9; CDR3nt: TGTGCCAGCAGCATCAGGGGGCGCGATGGCTACACCTTC; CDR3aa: CASSIRGRDGYTF
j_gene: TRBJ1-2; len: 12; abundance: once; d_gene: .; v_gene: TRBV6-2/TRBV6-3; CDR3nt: TGTGCCAGCAGCCGTCTCGACCGTGGCTACACCTTC; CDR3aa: CASSRLDRGYTF
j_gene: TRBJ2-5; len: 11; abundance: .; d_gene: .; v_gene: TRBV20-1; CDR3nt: TGCAGTGGAGAGGACCAAGAGACCCAGTACTTC; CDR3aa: CSGEDQETQYF
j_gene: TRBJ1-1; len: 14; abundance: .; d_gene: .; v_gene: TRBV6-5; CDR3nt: TGTGCCAGCAGTTACACAGGGCTCCGCACTGAAGCTTTCTTT; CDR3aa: CASSYTGLRTEAFF
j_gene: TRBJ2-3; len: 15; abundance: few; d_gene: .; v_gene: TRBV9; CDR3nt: TGTGCCAGCAGCAATGGACAGACTAGCACAGATACGCAGTATTTT; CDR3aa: CASSNGQTSTDTQYF
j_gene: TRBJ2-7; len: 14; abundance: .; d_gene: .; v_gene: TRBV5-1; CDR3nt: TGCGCCAGCAGCTTTGGCTCCTCTCGGGGTGAGCAGTACTTC; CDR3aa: CASSFGSSRGEQYF
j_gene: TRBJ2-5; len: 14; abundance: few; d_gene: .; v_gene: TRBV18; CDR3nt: TGTGCCAGCTCGTCCTCACGAGGGCAAGAGACCCAGTACTTC; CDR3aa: CASSSSRGQETQYF
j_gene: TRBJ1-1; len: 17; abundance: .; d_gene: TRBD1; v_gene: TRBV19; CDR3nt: TGTGCCAGTACCGACGGACAGGGGGGACCTTACTTTCTTGAAGCTTTCTTT; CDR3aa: CASTDGQGGPYFLEAFF
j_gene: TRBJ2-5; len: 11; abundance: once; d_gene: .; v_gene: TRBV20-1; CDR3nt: TGCAGTGCTAGAGTCACGGAGACCCAGTACTTC; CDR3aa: CSARVTETQYF
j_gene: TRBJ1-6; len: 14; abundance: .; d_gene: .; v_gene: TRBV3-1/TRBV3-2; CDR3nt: TGTGCCAGCAAGAGGCAGGATTATAATTCACCCCTCCACTTT; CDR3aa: CASKRQDYNSPLHF
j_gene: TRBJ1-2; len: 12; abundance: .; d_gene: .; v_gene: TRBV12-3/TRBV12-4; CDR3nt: TGTGCCAGCAACTCAGGGAACTATGGCTACACCTTC; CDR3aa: CASNSGNYGYTF
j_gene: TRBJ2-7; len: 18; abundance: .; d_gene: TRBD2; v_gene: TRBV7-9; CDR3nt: TGTGCCAGCAGCCGTCAGAAGACTAGCGGGAGAGGAGCCTACGAGCAGTACTTC; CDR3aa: CASSRQKTSGRGAYEQYF
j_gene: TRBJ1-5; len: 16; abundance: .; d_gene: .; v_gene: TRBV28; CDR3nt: TGTGCCAGCACCATCCCCGAGGGGGGGTTAAATCAGCCCCAGCATTTT; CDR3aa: CASTIPEGGLNQPQHF
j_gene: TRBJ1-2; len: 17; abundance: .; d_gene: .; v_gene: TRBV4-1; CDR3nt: TGCGCCAGCAGCCAAGAAAATTGGGGGGGGAGCTCCTATGGCTACACCTTC; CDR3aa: CASSQENWGGSSYGYTF
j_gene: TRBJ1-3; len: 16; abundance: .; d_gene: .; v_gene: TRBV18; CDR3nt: TGTGCCAGTTCGTCCTTGGGGGTTAACTCTGGAAACACCATATATTTT; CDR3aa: CASSSLGVNSGNTIYF
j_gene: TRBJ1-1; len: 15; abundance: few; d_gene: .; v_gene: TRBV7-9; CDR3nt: TGTGCCAGCAGCTTAGCGATAGGGGGGCACACTGAAGCTTTCTTT; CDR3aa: CASSLAIGGHTEAFF
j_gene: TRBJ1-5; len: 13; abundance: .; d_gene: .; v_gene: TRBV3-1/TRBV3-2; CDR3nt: TGTGCCAGCAGCCAGGCGCAGGTAGAGCCCCAGCATTTT; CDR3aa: CASSQAQVEPQHF
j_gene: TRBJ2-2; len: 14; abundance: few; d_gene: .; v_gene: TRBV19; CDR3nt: TGTGCCAGTAGTCCTGGGACTCGAGGCGGGGAGCTGTTTTTT; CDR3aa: CASSPGTRGGELFF
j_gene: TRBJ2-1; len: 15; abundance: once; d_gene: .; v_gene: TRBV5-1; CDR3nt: TGCGCCAGCAGCTTGGGTCAGGGCAAGCACAATGAGCAGTTCTTC; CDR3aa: CASSLGQGKHNEQFF
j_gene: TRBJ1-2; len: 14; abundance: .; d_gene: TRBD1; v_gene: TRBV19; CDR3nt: TGTGCCAGTAAAGTTGCAGGGGGTGACTATGGCTACACCTTC; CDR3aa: CASKVAGGDYGYTF
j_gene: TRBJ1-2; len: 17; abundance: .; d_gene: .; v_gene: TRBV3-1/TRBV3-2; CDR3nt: TGTGCCAGCAGCCACACCTTAGGAGCCGGGGGTATCGGTGGCTACACCTTC; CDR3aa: CASSHTLGAGGIGGYTF
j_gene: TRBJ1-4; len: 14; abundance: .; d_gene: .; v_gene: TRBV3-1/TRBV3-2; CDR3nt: TGTGCCAGCAGCCAAGACGAGTCACATGAAAAACTGTTTTTT; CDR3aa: CASSQDESHEKLFF
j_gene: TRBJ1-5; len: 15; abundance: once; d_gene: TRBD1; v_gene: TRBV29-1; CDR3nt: TGCAGCGCGATTATTACAGGGGATAGCAATCAGCCCCAGCATTTT; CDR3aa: CSAIITGDSNQPQHF
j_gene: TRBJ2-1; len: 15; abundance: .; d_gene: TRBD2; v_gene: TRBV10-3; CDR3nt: TGTGCCATCGCTACCCTCGGGACTAGCGGCAATGAGCAGTTCTTC; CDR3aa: CAIATLGTSGNEQFF
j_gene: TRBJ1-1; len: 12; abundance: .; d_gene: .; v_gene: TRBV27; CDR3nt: TGTGCCAGCAGTTTCTTTGGCACTGAAGCTTTCTTT; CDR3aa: CASSFFGTEAFF
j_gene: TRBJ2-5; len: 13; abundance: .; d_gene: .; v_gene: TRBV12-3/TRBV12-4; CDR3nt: TGTGCCAGCAGTTCCGGGATACAAGAGACCCAGTACTTC; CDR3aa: CASSSGIQETQYF
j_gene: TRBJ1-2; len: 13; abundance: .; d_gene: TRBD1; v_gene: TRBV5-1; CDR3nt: TGCGCCAGCAGCCCGGGACAGGGGGCTGGCTACACCTTC; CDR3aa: CASSPGQGAGYTF
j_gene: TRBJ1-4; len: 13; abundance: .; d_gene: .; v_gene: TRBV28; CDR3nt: TGTGCCAGCAGTTTTCCCGGTGGAGAAAAACTGTTTTTT; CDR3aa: CASSFPGGEKLFF
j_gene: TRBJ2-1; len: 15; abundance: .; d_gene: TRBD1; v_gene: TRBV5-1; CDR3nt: TGCGCCAGCAGTTGGGACAGGGAGTCCTACAATGAGCAGTTCTTC; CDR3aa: CASSWDRESYNEQFF
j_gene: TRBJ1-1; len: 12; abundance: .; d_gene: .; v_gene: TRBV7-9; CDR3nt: TGTGCCAGCAGCTCCTCAATCAGGGAAGCTTTCTTT; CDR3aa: CASSSSIREAFF
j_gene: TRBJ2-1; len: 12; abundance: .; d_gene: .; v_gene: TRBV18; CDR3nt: TGTGCCAGCTCACGCACACAAAATGAGCAGTTCTTC; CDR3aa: CASSRTQNEQFF
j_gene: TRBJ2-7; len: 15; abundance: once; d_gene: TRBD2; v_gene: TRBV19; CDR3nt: TGTGCCAGTAGTATCGAAACTAGCGGGAGCCACGAGCAGTACTTC; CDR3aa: CASSIETSGSHEQYF
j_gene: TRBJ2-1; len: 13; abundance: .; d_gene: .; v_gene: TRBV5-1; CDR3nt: TGCGCCAGCAGCTTGGTTGCGGGAAATGAGCAGTTCTTC; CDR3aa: CASSLVAGNEQFF
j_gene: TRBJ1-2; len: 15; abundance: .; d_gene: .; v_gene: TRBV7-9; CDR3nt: TGTGCCAGCAGCTTAGTTCTGGAGGCTAACTATGGCTACACCTTC; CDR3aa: CASSLVLEANYGYTF
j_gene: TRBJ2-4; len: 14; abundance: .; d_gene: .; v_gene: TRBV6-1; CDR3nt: TGTGCCAGCAGTGAAGCGGGCAGGTTTGACATTCAGTACTTC; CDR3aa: CASSEAGRFDIQYF
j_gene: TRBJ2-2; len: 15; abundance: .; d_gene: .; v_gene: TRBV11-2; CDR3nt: TGTGCCAGCAGCTTAGATTACAGGGTAACCGGGGAGCTGTTTTTT; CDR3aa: CASSLDYRVTGELFF
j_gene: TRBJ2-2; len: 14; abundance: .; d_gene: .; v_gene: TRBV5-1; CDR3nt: TGCGCCAGCAGCTTCACAGGGACTCCCGGGGAGCTGTTTTTT; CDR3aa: CASSFTGTPGELFF
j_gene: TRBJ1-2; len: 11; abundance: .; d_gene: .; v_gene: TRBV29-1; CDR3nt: TGCAGCGTTGGGTCCGTGCGTGGCTACACCTTC; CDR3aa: CSVGSVRGYTF
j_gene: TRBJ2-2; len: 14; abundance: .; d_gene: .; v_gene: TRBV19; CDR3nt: TGTGCCAGCCTAGGACTTACGAACACCGGGGAGCTGTTTTTT; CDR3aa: CASLGLTNTGELFF
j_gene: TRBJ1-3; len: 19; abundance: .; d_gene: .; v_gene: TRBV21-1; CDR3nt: TGTGCCAGCAGCAAAGGATGGGACAGGGCCATTAGCTCTGGAAACACCATATATTTT; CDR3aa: CASSKGWDRAISSGNTIYF
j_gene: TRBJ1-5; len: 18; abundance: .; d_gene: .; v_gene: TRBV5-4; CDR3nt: TGTGCCAGCAGCCCTGGAAGGTTCCGGACACCCTCTCATCAGCCCCAGCATTTT; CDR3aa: CASSPGRFRTPSHQPQHF
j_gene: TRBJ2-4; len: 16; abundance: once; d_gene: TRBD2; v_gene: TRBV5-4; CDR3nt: TGTGCCAGCAGCTTGGTCGGGAGGGCCGTATCAAACATTCAGTACTTC; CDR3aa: CASSLVGRAVSNIQYF
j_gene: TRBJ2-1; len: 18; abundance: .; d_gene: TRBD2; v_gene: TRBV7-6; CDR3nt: TGTGCCAGCAGCTTAGGAGTCCTTGGACTAGCGGGAGACCATGAGCAGTTCTTC; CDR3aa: CASSLGVLGLAGDHEQFF
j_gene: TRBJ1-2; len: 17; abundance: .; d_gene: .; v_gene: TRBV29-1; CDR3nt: TGCAGCGTTTCCCGGAAGGTGGGCGGCATAGCTAACTATGGCTACACCTTC; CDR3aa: CSVSRKVGGIANYGYTF
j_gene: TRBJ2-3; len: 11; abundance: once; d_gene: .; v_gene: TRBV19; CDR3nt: TGTGCCACTAAAGGGGTAGATACGCAGTATTTT; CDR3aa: CATKGVDTQYF
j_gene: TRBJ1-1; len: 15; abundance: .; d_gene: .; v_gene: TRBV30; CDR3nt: TGTGCCTGCAAGGGGAACGTCAACTTGAACACTGAAGCTTTCTTT; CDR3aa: CACKGNVNLNTEAFF
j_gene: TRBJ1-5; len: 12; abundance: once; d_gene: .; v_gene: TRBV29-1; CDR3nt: TGCAGCGTTGGCCAGGGTAATCAGCCCCAGCATTTT; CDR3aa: CSVGQGNQPQHF
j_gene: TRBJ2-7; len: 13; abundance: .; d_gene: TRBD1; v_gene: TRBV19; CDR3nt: TGTGCCAGTAGTATGACAGGGGAACGCGAGCAGTACTTC; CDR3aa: CASSMTGEREQYF
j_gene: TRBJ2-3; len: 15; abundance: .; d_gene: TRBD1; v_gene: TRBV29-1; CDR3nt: TGCAGCGTTCTGAGAGGACAGGGTGCCCCAGATACGCAGTATTTT; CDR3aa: CSVLRGQGAPDTQYF
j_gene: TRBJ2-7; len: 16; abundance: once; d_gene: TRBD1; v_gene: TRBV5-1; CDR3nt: TGCGCCAGCAGCATTACTTCGGGACAGGGGGCTAAGGAGCAGTACTTC; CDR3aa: CASSITSGQGAKEQYF
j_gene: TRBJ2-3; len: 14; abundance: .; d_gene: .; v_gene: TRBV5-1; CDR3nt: TGCGCCAGCAGCCCGGACCGAACCAGTGATACGCAGTATTTT; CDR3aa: CASSPDRTSDTQYF
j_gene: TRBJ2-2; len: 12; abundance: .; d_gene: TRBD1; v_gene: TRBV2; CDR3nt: TGTGCCAGCAAAGACAGGGCCGGGGAGCTGTTTTTT; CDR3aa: CASKDRAGELFF
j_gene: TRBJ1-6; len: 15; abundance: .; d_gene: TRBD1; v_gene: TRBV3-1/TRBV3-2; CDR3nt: TGTGCCAGCAGCCAACGGGGCAGGGGGCCGTCACCCCTCCACTTT; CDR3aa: CASSQRGRGPSPLHF